Listed here is a single T cell receptor (beta chain). Its antigen is still unknown. This sample was included in a study of cytomegalovirus exposure and HLA in healthy donors. Study-level points and caveats: Productive status was seen about 90% or about 30% of the time for most TCR beta V segments in an earlier analysis. Presence/absence analyses supposed approximately even sequencing depth among donors. Apart from CMV serostatus, no immune exposure information was available.

The germline gives CDR1 SGHDN, CDR2 FVKESK. CDR3 size: 17 residues. Trimming removed 1 base from V and 1 base from J; junction bases left unmatched: 6. The PCR was carried out with 60 Vbeta primers and 13 Jbeta primers. Using immunoSEQ multiplex PCR, the repertoire was profiled, and TCRdb retains in-frame clones only, with some absent. The sample has 180,000 or so clones; 80% to 90% are singletons. The J gene is TRBJ2-3, the V gene TRBV14, with TRBD2 matching 9 bases. The sequenced material came from PBMCs. This receptor was taken from a young woman in good health and CMV-seronegative. CDR3 residues: CASSQVASGKGTDTQYF. CDR3 coding DNA: TGTGCCAGCAGCCAAGTGGCTAGCGGGAAGGGCACAGATACGCAGTATTTT.